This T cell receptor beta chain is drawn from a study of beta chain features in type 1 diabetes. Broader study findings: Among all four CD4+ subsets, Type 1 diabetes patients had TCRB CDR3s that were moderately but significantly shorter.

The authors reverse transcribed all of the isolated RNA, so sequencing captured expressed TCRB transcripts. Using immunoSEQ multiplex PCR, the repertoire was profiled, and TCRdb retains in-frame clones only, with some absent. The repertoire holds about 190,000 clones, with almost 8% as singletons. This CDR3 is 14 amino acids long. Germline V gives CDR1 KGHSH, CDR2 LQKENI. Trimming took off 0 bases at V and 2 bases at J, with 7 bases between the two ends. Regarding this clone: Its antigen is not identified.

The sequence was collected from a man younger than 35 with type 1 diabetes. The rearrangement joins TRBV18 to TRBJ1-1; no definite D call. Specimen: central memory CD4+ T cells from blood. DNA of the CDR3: TGTGCCAGCTCACCACCGTGGGCAAACACTGAAGCTTTCTTT. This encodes CASSPPWANTEAFF.